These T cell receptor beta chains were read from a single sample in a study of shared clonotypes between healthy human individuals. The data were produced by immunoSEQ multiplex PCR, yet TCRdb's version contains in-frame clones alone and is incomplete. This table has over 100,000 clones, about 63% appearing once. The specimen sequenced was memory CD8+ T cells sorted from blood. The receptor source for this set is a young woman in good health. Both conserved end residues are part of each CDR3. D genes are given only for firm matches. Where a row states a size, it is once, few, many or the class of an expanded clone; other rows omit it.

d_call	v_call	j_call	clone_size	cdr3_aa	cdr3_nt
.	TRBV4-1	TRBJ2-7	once	CASSTTVFLGEQYF	TGCGCCAGCAGCACGACCGTGTTTTTGGGCGAGCAGTACTTC
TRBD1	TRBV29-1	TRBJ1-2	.	CSVVGSDRANYGYTF	TGCAGCGTCGTGGGTTCGGACAGGGCAAACTATGGCTACACCTTC
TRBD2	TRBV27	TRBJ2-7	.	CASSIKRGDYEQYF	TGTGCCAGCAGTATCAAGCGGGGGGACTACGAGCAGTACTTC
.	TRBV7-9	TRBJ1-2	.	CASITYEGEGNYGYTF	TGTGCCAGCATTACCTATGAGGGGGAAGGAAACTATGGCTACACCTTC
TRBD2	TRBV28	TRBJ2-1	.	CASSIAGVYNEQFF	TGTGCCAGCAGTATAGCGGGAGTCTACAATGAGCAGTTCTTC
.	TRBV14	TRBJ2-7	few	CASSLIGIEQYF	TGTGCCAGCAGTCTCATTGGGATCGAGCAGTACTTC
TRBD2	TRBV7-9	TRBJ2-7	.	CASSQVIGTSGYEQYF	TGTGCCAGCAGCCAAGTAATAGGGACTAGCGGCTACGAGCAGTACTTC
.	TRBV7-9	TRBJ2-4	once	CASSPHRGGNIQYF	TGTGCCAGCAGCCCCCACCGCGGAGGAAACATTCAGTACTTC
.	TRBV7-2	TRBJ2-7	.	CASRDLRGVSYEQYF	TGTGCCAGCAGGGACTTGAGAGGGGTTTCCTACGAGCAGTACTTC
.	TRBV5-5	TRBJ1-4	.	CASGVQTNEKLFF	TGTGCCAGCGGGGTCCAAACAAATGAAAAACTGTTTTTT
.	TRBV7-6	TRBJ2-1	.	CACERGNEQFF	TGTGCCTGCGAGAGGGGGAATGAGCAGTTCTTC
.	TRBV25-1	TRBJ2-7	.	CASSRDRHEQYF	TGTGCCAGCAGTCGTGACAGGCACGAGCAGTACTTC
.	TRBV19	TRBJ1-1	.	CASKSSPGGGNTEAFF	TGTGCCAGTAAGAGTAGCCCGGGGGGAGGGAACACTGAAGCTTTCTTT
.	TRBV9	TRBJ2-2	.	CASSVTSVTGELFF	TGTGCCAGCAGCGTCACTAGTGTCACCGGGGAGCTGTTTTTT
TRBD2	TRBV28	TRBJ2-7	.	CASSPHPTGREGPYEQYF	TGTGCCAGCAGTCCCCATCCGACGGGGCGGGAGGGCCCTTACGAGCAGTACTTC
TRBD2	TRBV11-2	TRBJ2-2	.	CASSNRLAGGTGELFF	TGTGCCAGCAGCAACAGACTAGCGGGGGGCACCGGGGAGCTGTTTTTT
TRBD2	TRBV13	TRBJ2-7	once	CASSFSYEAGGLGEQYF	TGTGCCAGCAGCTTTAGCTATGAGGCGGGAGGGCTGGGGGAGCAGTACTTC
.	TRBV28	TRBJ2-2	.	CASSEGGRDTGELFF	TGTGCCAGCAGCGAAGGGGGGAGAGACACCGGGGAGCTGTTTTTT
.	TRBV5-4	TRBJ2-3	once	CASSPARGLGGTDTQYF	TGTGCCAGCAGCCCCGCTCGGGGCCTCGGGGGCACAGATACGCAGTATTTT
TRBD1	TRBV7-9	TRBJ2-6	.	CASSPTGEPGANVLTF	TGTGCCAGCAGCCCCACAGGGGAGCCTGGGGCCAACGTCCTGACTTTC
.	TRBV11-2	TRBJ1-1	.	CASSLGGGRTEAFF	TGTGCCAGCAGCTTAGGGGGTGGTAGGACTGAAGCTTTCTTT
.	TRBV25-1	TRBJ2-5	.	CASSAVGQIQETQYF	TGTGCCAGCAGCGCCGTCGGGCAGATACAAGAGACCCAGTACTTC
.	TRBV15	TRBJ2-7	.	CATSRAQGQYEQYF	TGTGCCACCAGCAGAGCCCAGGGTCAGTACGAGCAGTACTTC
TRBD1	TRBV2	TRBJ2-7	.	CASSVGTGYYEQYF	TGTGCCAGCAGTGTTGGGACAGGGTACTACGAGCAGTACTTC
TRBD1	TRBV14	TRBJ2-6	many	CASSHQPKTGLANVLTF	TGTGCCAGCAGCCACCAGCCTAAGACAGGGCTAGCCAACGTCCTGACTTTC
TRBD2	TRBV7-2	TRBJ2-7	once	CASSSQRDSYEQYF	TGTGCCAGCAGCTCACAGCGGGACTCCTACGAGCAGTACTTC
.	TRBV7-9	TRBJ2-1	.	CASSLTLRTNTQYNEQFF	TGTGCCAGCAGCTTAACCCTAAGGACCAACACCCAATACAATGAGCAGTTCTTC
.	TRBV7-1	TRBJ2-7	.	CASSLIYTTYEQYF	TGTGCCAGCAGCTTAATATACACTACCTACGAGCAGTACTTC